This T cell receptor (beta chain) was sequenced for a study of T-cell reconstitution after alpha-beta-depleted transplantation in children. V lost 1 base to trimming and J lost 7 bases, with 13 bases between them. The CDR3 has 15 residues. This clonotype was detected ten times or more. The antigen remains unidentified. Findings and caveats of the study: The authors attributed T-cell counts and diversity one year after transplant mostly to newly produced T cells.

Unique molecular identifiers were built into the TCRbeta library. TCRdb recomputed calls from the PCR reads with MiXCR, one row per CDR3 protein. This sample has 150,000 to 250,000 distinct CDR3 sequences, with about 6% found just once. This receptor was obtained from a girl under three years old with combined immunodeficiency, due to receive a stem cell transplant. The chain couples TRBV12-3 or TRBV12-4 to TRBJ2-2; a weak D match, TRBD1 (6 bases). The specimen comprised PBMCs, sampled before TCRalphabeta/CD19-depleted stem cell transplant. DNA of the CDR3: TGTGCCAGCAGTTTAGTCCAGGGGCAGGGCGGGGAGCTGTTTTTT. It yields the protein CASSLVQGQGGELFF.